This TCR beta chain derives from a study of cytomegalovirus exposure and HLA in healthy donors. Study-wide results and caveats: The authors confirmed in vitro that three CMV-associated chains were specific for CMV antigens. Some V segments, including TRBV6-2 and TRBV6-3, were excluded as indistinguishable.

It was with 60 Vbeta and 13 Jbeta primers that the PCR ran. The table came from immunoSEQ multiplex PCR; TCRdb's copy has only in-frame clones and leaves some out. The sample lists 85,000 to 100,000 clones; 79% were seen once. This clone was counted between two and nine times. Its antigen is not known. The CDR3 extends over 13 amino acids. The V and J ends lost 6 bases and 1 base, in that order; junction bases with no gene match: 3. Germline CDR1 reads SQVTM; CDR2 reads ANQGSEA. This clonotype originated in a male donor in good health and CMV-seropositive. The sample consisted of PBMCs. The gene calls are TRBV29-1 and TRBJ1-1; 9 bases fit TRBD1. For the CDR3, the DNA is TGCAGCGTGGGACAGGGTTCGAACACTGAAGCTTTCTTT. This gives the protein CSVGQGSNTEAFF.